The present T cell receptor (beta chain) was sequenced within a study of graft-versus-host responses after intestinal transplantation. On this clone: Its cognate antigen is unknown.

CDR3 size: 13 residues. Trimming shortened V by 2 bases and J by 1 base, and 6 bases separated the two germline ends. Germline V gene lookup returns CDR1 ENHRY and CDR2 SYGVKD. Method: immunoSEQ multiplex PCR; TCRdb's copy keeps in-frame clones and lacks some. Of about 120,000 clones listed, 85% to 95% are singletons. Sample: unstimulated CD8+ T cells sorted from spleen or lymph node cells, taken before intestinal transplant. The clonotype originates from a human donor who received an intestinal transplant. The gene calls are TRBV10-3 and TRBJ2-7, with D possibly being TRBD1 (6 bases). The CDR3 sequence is CAISETGSYEQYF. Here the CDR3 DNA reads TGTGCCATCAGTGAGACAGGGTCCTACGAGCAGTACTTC.